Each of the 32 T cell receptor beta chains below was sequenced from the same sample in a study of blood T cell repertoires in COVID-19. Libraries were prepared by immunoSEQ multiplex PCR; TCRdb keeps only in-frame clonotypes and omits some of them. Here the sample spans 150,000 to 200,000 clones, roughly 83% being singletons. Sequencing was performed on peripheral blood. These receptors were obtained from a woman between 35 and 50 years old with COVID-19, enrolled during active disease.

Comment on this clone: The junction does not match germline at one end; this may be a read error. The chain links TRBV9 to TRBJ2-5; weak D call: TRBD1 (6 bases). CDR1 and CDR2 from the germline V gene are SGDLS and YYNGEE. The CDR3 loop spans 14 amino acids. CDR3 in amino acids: CANSARQEKETQYF. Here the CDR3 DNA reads TGTGCCAACAGCGCCCGACAGGAAAAAGAGACCCAGTACTTC.

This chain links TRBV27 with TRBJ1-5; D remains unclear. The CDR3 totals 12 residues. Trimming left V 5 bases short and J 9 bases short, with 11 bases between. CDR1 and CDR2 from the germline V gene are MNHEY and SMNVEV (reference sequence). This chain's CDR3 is CASSDGVWPQHF. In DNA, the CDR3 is TGTGCCAGCAGTGACGGGGTCTGGCCCCAGCATTTT.

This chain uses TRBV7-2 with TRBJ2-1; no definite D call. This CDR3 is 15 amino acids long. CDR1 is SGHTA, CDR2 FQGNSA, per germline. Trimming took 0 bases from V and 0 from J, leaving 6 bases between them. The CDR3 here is CASSLAYGSYNEQFF. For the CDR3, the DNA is TGTGCCAGCAGCTTAGCCTACGGCTCCTACAATGAGCAGTTCTTC. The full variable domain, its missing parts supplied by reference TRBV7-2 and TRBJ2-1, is GAGVSQSPSNKVTEKGKDVELRCDPISGHTALYWYRQSLGQGLEFLIYFQGNSAPDKSGLPSDRFSAERTGGSVSTLTIQRTQQEDSAVYLCASSLAYGSYNEQFFGPGTRLTVL.

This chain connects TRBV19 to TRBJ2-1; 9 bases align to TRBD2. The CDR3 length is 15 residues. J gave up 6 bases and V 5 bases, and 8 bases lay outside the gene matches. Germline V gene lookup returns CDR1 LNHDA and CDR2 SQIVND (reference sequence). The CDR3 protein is CASSPIAGDINEQFF. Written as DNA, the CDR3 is TGTGCCAGTAGTCCTATAGCGGGAGACATCAATGAGCAGTTCTTC. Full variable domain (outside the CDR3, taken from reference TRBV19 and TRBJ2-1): DGGITQSPKYLFRKEGQNVTLSCEQNLNHDAMYWYRQDPGQGLRLIYYSQIVNDFQKGDIAEGYSVSREKKESFPLTVTSAQKNPTAFYLCASSPIAGDINEQFFGPGTRLTVL.

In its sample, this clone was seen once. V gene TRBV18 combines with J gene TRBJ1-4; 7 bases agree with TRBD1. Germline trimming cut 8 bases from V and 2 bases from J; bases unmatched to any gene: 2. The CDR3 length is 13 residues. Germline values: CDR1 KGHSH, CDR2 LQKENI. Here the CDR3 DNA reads TGTGCCAGCCAGACAGGGACTAATGAAAAACTGTTTTTT. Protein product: CASQTGTNEKLFF. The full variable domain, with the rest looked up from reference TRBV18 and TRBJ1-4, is NAGVMQNPRHLVRRRGQEARLRCSPMKGHSHVYWYRQLPEEGLKFMVYLQKENIIDESGMPKERFSAEFPKEGPSILRIQQVVRGDSAAYFCASQTGTNEKLFFGSGTQLSVL.

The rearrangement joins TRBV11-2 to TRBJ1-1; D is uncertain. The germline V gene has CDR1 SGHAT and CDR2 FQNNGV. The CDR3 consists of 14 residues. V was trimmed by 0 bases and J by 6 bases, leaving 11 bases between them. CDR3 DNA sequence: TGTGCCAGCAGCTTAGACGGCAGGAGGGCTGAAGCTTTCTTT. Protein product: CASSLDGRRAEAFF.

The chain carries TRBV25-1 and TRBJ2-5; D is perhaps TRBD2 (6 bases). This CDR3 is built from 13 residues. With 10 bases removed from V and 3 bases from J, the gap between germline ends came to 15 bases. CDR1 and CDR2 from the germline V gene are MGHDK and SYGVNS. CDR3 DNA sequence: TGTGCCACCTGCCTCGGGGGAGAAGAGACCCAGTACTTC. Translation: CATCLGGEETQYF.

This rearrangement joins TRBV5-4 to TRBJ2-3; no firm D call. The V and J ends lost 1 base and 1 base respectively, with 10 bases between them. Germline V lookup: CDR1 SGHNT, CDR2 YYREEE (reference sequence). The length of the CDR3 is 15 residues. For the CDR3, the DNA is TGTGCCAGCAGCTTGACACAGTTTGGCACAGATACGCAGTATTTT. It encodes CASSLTQFGTDTQYF.

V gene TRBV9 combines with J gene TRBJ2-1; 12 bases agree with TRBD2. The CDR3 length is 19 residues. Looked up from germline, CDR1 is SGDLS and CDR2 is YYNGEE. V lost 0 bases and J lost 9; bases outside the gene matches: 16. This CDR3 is CASSVATSTSGREGFEQFF. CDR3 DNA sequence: TGTGCCAGCAGCGTAGCCACATCGACTAGCGGGAGAGAGGGATTTGAGCAGTTCTTC.

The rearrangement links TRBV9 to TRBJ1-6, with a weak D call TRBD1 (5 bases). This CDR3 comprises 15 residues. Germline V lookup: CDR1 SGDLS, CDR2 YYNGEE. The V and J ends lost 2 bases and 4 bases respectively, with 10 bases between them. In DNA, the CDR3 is TGTGCCAGCAGCGTCGACAGTGGGTATAATTCACCCCTCCACTTT. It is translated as CASSVDSGYNSPLHF.

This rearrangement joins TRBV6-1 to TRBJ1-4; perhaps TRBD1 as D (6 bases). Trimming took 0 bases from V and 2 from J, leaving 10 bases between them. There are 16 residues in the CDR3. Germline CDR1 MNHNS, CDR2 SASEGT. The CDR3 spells CASSEAPGVTNEKLFF. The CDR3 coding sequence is TGTGCCAGCAGTGAAGCCCCAGGGGTGACTAATGAAAAACTGTTTTTT.

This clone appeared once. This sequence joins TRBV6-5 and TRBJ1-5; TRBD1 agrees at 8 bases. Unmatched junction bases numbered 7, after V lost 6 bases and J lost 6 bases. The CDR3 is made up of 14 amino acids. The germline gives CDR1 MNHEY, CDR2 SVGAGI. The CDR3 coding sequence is TGTGCCAGCAGGTCGACAGGGGCAGGTCAGCCCCAGCATTTT. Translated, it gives CASRSTGAGQPQHF.

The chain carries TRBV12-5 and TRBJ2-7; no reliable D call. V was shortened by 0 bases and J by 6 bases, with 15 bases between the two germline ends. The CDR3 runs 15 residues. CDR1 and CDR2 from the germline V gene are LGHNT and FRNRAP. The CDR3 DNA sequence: TGTGCTAGTGGTTTGGTACTCGGAGTGACCTCCGAGCAGTACTTC. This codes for CASGLVLGVTSEQYF.

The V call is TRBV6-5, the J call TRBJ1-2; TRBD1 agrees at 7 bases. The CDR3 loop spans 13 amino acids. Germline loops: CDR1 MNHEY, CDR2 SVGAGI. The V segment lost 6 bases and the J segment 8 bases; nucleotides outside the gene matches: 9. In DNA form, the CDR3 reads TGTGCCAGCAGGAACAGGGGCGCGGGGGGCTACACCTTC. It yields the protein CASRNRGAGGYTF.

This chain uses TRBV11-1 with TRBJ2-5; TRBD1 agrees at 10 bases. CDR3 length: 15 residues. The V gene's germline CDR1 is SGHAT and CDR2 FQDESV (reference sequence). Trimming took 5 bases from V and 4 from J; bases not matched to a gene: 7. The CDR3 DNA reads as TGTGCCAGCAGCGGCCGGGACAGGGGACGAGAGACCCAGTACTTC. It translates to CASSGRDRGRETQYF.

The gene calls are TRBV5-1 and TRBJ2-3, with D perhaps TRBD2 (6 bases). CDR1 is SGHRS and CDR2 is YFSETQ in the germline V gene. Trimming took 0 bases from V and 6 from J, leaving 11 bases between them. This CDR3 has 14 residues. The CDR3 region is CASSLEGGADTQYF. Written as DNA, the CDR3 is TGCGCCAGCAGCTTGGAAGGAGGGGCGGATACGCAGTATTTT.

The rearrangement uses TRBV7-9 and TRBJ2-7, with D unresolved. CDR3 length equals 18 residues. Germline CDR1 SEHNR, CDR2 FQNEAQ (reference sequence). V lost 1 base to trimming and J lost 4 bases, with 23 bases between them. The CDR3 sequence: CASSLDPRRLKNKYEQYF. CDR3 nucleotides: TGTGCCAGCAGCTTAGACCCACGGCGGCTCAAGAATAAGTACGAGCAGTACTTC. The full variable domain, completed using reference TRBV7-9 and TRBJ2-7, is DTGVSQNPRHKITKRGQNVTFRCDPISEHNRLYWYRQTLGQGPEFLTYFQNEAQLEKSRLLSDRFSAERPKGSFSTLEIQRTEQGDSAMYLCASSLDPRRLKNKYEQYFGPGTRLTVT.

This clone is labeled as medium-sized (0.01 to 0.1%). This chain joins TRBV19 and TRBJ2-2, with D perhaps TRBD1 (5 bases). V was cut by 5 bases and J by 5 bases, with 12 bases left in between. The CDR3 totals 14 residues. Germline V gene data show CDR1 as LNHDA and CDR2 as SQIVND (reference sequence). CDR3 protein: CASSQGLSTGELFF. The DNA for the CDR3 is TGTGCCAGTAGTCAGGGTCTTAGTACCGGGGAGCTGTTTTTT.

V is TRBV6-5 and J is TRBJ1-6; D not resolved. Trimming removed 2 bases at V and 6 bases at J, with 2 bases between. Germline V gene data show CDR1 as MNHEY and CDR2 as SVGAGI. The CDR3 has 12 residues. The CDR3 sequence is CASSYRNSPLHF. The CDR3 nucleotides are TGTGCCAGCAGTTACCGTAATTCACCCCTCCACTTT.

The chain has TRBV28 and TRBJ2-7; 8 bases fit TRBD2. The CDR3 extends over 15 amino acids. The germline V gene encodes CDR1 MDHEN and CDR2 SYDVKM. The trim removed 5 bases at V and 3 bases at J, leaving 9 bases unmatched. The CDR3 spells CASSPQREGFYEQYF. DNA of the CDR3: TGTGCCAGCAGTCCCCAACGGGAGGGCTTCTACGAGCAGTACTTC.

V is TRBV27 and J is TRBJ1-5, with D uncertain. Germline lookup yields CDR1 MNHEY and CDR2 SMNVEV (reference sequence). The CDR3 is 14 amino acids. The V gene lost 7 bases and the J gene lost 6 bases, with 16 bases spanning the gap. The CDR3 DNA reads TGTGCCAGCAACCCGATTGGAGGGAGTCAGCCCCAGCATTTT. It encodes CASNPIGGSQPQHF.

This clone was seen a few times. This CDR3 reads CSARDGEAFF. The CDR3 DNA sequence: TGCAGTGCTAGAGACGGGGAAGCTTTCTTT. The gene calls are TRBV20-1 and TRBJ1-1; D unclear. Trimming stripped 0 bases from V and 8 bases from J, with 4 bases between. There are 10 residues in the CDR3. The germline CDR1 and CDR2 sequences are DFQATT and SNEGSKA (reference sequence).

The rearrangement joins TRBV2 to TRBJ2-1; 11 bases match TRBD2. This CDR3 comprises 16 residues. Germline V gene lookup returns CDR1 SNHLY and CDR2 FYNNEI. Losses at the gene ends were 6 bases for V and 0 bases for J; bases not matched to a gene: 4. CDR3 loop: CASRPTSGGSYNEQFF. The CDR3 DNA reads TGTGCCAGCAGGCCCACTAGCGGGGGCTCCTACAATGAGCAGTTCTTC.

In DNA form, the CDR3 reads TGTGCCAGCAGCTTGTTAAGGGACAGTACCCTAGGTCGCTACACCTTC. Its translation is CASSLLRDSTLGRYTF. The chain couples TRBV5-5 to TRBJ1-2; 7 nucleotides align to TRBD1. The J segment lost 9 bases and the V segment lost 1 base, leaving 15 bases of the junction unmatched. Germline V CDR1 and CDR2: SGHKS, YYEKEE (reference sequence). The CDR3 totals 16 residues.

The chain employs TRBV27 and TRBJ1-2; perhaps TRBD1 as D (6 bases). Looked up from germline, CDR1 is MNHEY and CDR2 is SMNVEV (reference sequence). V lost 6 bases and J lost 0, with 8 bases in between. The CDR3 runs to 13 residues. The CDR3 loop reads CASRDRSNYGYTF. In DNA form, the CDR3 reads TGTGCCAGCAGAGACAGGTCTAACTATGGCTACACCTTC.

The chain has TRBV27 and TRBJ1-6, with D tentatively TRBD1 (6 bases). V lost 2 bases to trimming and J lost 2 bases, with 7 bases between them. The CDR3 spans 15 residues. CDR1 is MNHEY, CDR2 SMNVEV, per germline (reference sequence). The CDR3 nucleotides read TGTGCCAGCAGTTTAGAGGGGGCCTATAATTCACCCCTCCACTTT. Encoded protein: CASSLEGAYNSPLHF.

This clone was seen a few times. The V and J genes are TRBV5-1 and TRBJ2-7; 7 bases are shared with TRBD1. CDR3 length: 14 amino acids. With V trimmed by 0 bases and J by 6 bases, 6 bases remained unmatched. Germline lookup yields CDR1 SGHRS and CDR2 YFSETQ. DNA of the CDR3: TGCGCCAGCAGCTTGGAAACAGGGGTTGTCGAGCAGTACTTC. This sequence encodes CASSLETGVVEQYF. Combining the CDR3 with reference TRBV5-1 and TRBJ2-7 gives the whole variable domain KAGVTQTPRYLIKTRGQQVTLSCSPISGHRSVSWYQQTPGQGLQFLFEYFSETQRNKGNFPGRFSGRQFSNSRSEMNVSTLELGDSALYLCASSLETGVVEQYFGPGTRLTVT.

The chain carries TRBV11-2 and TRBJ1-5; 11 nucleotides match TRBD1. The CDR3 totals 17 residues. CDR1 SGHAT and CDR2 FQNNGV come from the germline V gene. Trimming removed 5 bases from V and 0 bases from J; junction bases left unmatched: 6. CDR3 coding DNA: TGTGCCAGCAGCGATGGACAGGGGGCGGCTAGCAATCAGCCCCAGCATTTT. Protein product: CASSDGQGAASNQPQHF.

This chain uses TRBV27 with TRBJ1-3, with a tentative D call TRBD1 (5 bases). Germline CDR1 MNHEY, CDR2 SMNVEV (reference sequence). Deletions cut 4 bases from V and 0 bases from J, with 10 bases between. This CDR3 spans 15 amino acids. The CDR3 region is CASSSTASSGNTIYF. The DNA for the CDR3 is TGTGCCAGCAGTTCGACAGCCAGCTCTGGAAACACCATATATTTT.

The CDR3 reads CASSLHKNTEAFF. CDR3 nucleotide sequence: TGTGCCAGCAGCCTCCACAAGAACACTGAAGCTTTCTTT. The chain joins TRBV3-1 (or the pseudogene TRBV3-2) to TRBJ1-1; D gene ambiguous. Germline V gives CDR1 LGHDT, CDR2 YNNKEL (reference sequence). The ends were cut back, 4 bases at V and 1 base at J, with 7 bases in the middle. The CDR3 loop spans 13 amino acids.

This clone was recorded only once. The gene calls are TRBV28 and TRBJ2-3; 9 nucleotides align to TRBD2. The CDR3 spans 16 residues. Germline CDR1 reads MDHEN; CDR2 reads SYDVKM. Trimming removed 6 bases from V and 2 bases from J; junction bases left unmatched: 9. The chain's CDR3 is CASSNPSSGATDTQYF. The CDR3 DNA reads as TGTGCCAGCAGCAACCCTTCTAGCGGGGCCACAGATACGCAGTATTTT.

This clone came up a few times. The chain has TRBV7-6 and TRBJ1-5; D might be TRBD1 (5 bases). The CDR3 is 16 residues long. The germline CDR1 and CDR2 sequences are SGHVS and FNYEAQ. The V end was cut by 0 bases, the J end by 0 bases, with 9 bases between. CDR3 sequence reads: CASSLAAGVSNQPQHF. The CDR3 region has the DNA TGTGCCAGCAGCTTAGCGGCGGGGGTTAGCAATCAGCCCCAGCATTTT.